The entry below describes one T cell receptor (beta chain). How the authors handled the data: For nucleated cells, counts were estimated from reference gene primer amplification. Measured with immunoSEQ multiplex PCR; TCRdb has only the in-frame clones, and not every one. That table gives V, J and clone size, and the DNA gave D and trimming. Here the sample spans some 150,000 clones, about 90% being singletons. These data come from a study of blood T cell repertoires in COVID-19. The length of the CDR3 is 16 residues. Germline CDR1 SGDLS, CDR2 YYNGEE. The V gene lost 0 bases and the J gene lost 3 bases, with 15 bases spanning the gap.

This chain links TRBV9 with TRBJ2-5; D may be TRBD2 (5 bases). The specimen was peripheral blood. The clonotype was recovered from a man aged 45-65 years with acute or convalescent COVID-19. CDR3 sequence (DNA): TGTGCCAGCAGCGTAGGAGTGGGAGCACATGAAGAGACCCAGTACTTC. This sequence encodes CASSVGVGAHEETQYF.